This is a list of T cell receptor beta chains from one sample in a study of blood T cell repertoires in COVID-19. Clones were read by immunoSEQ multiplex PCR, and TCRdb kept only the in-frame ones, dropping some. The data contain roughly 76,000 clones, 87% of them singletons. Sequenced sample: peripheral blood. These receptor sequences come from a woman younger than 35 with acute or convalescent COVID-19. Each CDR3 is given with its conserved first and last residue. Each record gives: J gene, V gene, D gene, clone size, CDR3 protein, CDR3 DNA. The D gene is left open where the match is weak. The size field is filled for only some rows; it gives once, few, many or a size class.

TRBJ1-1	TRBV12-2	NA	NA	CASRKGAFWAFF	TGTGCAAGTCGAAAAGGGGCCTTCTGGGCTTTCTTT
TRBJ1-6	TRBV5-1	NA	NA	CASSLVSVYNSPLHF	TGCGCCAGCAGCTTGGTCAGTGTCTATAATTCACCCCTCCACTTT
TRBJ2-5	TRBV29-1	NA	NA	CSVAGRDETQYF	TGCAGCGTTGCGGGCAGGGATGAGACCCAGTACTTC
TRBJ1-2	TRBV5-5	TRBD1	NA	CASSKETGNYGYTF	TGTGCCAGCAGCAAGGAGACAGGGAACTATGGCTACACCTTC
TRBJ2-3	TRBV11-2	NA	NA	CASSLGLRETDTQYF	TGTGCCAGCAGCTTAGGGTTGCGAGAAACAGATACGCAGTATTTT
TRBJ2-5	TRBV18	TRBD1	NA	CASSRTGGTQYF	TGTGCCAGCTCACGAACAGGGGGCACCCAGTACTTC
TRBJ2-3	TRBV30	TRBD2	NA	CAWSVAGDTQYF	TGTGCCTGGAGTGTAGCGGGGGATACGCAGTATTTT
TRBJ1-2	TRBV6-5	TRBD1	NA	CASSPGQHYGYTF	TGTGCCAGCAGCCCGGGACAGCACTATGGCTACACCTTC
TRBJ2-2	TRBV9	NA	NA	CASSHYSGELFF	TGTGCCAGCAGCCATTACTCCGGGGAGCTGTTTTTT
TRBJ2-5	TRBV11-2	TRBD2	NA	CASSQRRTSGDIQETQYF	TGTGCCAGCAGCCAACGGAGGACTAGCGGTGACATCCAAGAGACCCAGTACTTC
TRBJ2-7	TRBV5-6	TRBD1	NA	CASSLLFGADRVHEQYF	TGTGCCAGCAGCTTGTTATTTGGCGCGGACAGGGTCCACGAGCAGTACTTC
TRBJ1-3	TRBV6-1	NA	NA	CASSDQGTGNTIYF	TGTGCCAGCAGTGACCAGGGGACTGGAAACACCATATATTTT
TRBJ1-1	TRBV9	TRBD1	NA	CASSPGTGSTEAFF	TGTGCCAGCAGCCCCGGGACAGGGTCAACTGAAGCTTTCTTT
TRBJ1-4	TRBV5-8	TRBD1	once	CASSTGTGSEKLFF	TGTGCCAGCAGCACCGGGACAGGGTCTGAAAAACTGTTTTTT
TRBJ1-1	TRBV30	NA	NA	CAWSAGHSNTEAFF	TGTGCCTGGAGTGCGGGACATTCGAACACTGAAGCTTTCTTT
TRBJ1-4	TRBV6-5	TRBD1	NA	CASRTGRDEKLFF	TGTGCCAGCAGGACAGGGCGAGATGAAAAACTGTTTTTT
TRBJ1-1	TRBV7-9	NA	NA	CASSLGGLTGAFF	TGTGCCAGCAGCTTAGGTGGTCTTACCGGAGCTTTCTTT
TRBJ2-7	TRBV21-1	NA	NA	CATPEGLMASYEQYF	TGTGCCACCCCCGAGGGTCTTATGGCCTCCTACGAGCAGTACTTC
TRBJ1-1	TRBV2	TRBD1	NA	CASRDKTGVNTEAFF	TGTGCCAGCAGGGATAAGACAGGGGTGAACACTGAAGCTTTCTTT
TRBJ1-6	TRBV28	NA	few	CASKPGGSVNSPLHF	TGTGCCAGCAAGCCGGGGGGCTCCGTTAATTCACCCCTCCACTTT
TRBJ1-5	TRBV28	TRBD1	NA	CASRTGQGYSNQPQHF	TGTGCCAGCAGAACCGGACAGGGGTATAGCAATCAGCCCCAGCATTTT
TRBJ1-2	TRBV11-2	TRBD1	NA	CASSSQTGNVVYGYTF	TGTGCCAGCAGCTCTCAGACAGGGAACGTTGTCTATGGCTACACCTTC
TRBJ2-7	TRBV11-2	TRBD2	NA	CASSRGLAGGLGQYF	TGTGCCAGCAGCCGGGGCCTCGCGGGGGGGCTCGGGCAGTACTTC
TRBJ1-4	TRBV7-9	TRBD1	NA	CASSADLTGVNEKLFF	TGTGCCAGCAGCGCGGACTTGACAGGGGTTAATGAAAAACTGTTTTTT
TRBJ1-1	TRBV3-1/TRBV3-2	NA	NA	CASSRTRSGTEAFF	TGTGCCAGCAGCCGCACACGGAGCGGGACTGAAGCTTTCTTT
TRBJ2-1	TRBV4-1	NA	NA	CASSQVGGYNEQFF	TGCGCCAGCAGCCAAGTGGGGGGATACAATGAGCAGTTCTTC
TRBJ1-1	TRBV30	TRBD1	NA	CAWSLGQGMNTEAFF	TGTGCCTGGAGTTTAGGACAGGGAATGAACACTGAAGCTTTCTTT
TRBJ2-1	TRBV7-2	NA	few	CASSFDRDTYNEQFF	TGTGCCAGCAGCTTTGACCGGGACACCTACAATGAGCAGTTCTTC
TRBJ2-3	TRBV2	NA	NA	CAGGQTDTQYF	TGTGCCGGCGGACAGACAGATACGCAGTATTTT
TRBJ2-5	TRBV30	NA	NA	CAWSATRSGASGTQYF	TGTGCCTGGAGTGCCACCCGCTCAGGGGCTAGTGGGACCCAGTACTTC
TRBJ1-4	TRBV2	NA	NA	CASSRQAVQTEKLFF	TGTGCCAGCAGTCGTCAAGCGGTCCAGACAGAAAAACTGTTTTTT